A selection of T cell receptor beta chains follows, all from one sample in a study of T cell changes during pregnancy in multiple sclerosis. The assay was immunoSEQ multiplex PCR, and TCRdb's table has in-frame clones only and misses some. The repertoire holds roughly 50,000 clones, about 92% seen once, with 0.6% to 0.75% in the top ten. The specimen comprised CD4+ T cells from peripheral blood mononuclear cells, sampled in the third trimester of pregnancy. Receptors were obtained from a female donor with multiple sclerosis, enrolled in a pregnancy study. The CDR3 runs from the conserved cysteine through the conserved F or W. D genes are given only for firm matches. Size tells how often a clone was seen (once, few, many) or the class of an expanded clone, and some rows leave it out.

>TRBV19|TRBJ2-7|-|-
CASSVASSSYEQYF
TGTGCCAGTAGTGTAGCGTCCAGCTCCTACGAGCAGTACTTC
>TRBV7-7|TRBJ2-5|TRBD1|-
CASSLRDPGTGILETQYF
TGTGCTAGCAGCTTGAGGGACCCCGGGACAGGGATTTTGGAGACCCAGTACTTC
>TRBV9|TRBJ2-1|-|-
CASSGHSSYNEQFF
TGTGCCAGCAGCGGACACAGCTCCTACAATGAGCAGTTCTTC
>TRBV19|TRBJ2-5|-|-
CASSPGQHEETQYF
TGTGCCAGTAGTCCGGGTCAGCACGAAGAGACCCAGTACTTC
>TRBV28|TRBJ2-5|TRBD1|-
CASSLSPWQGARKETQYF
TGTGCCAGCAGTTTATCCCCTTGGCAGGGGGCCAGGAAAGAGACCCAGTACTTC
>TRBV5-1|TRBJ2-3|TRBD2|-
CASSLGLAGYSTDTQYF
TGCGCCAGCAGCTTGGGACTAGCGGGATATAGCACAGATACGCAGTATTTT
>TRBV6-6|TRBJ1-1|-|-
CASSIDLPGTEAFF
TGTGCCAGCAGTATAGACCTACCGGGGACTGAAGCTTTCTTT
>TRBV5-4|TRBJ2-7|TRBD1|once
CASSGRQGSYEQYF
TGTGCCAGCAGCGGCAGACAGGGGAGCTACGAGCAGTACTTC
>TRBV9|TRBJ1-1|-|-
CASSPTWDYTEAFF
TGTGCCAGCAGCCCCACATGGGACTACACTGAAGCTTTCTTT
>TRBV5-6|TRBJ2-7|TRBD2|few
CASITNGAGRAHEQYF
TGTGCCAGCATCACAAACGGGGCAGGGAGGGCCCACGAGCAGTACTTC
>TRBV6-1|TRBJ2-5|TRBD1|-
CASSRTGLLQETQYF
TGTGCCAGCAGTAGGACAGGCCTCCTCCAAGAGACCCAGTACTTC
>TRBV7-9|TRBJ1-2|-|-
CASSSGLYTF
TGTGCCAGCAGTTCCGGACTTTACACCTTC
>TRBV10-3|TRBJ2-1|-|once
CAISEGVGGYNEQFF
TGTGCCATCAGTGAGGGGGTGGGAGGCTACAATGAGCAGTTCTTC
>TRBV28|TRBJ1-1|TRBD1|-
CASKEGAQTPEAFF
TGTGCCAGCAAGGAGGGGGCGCAGACCCCTGAAGCTTTCTTT
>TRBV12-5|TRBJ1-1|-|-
CASGLGVNTEAFF
TGTGCTAGTGGTTTAGGGGTGAACACTGAAGCTTTCTTT
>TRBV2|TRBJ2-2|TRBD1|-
CASLEGDRNTGELFF
TGTGCCAGTCTCGAGGGGGACAGAAACACCGGGGAGCTGTTTTTT
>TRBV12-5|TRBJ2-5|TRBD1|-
CASASDAGTGIETQYF
TGTGCTAGTGCCTCTGACGCCGGGACAGGGATAGAGACCCAGTACTTC
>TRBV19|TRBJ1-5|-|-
CASRYREGITQPQHF
TGTGCCAGTAGATACAGGGAGGGGATAACTCAGCCCCAGCATTTT
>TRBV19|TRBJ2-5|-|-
CATLARGGETQYF
TGTGCCACACTAGCGCGAGGGGGGGAGACCCAGTACTTC
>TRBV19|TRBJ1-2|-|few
CASSIWGDYGYTF
TGTGCCAGTAGTATCTGGGGGGACTATGGCTACACCTTC
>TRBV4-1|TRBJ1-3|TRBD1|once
CASGGNRGGGNTIYF
TGCGCCAGCGGGGGTAACAGGGGAGGAGGAAACACCATATATTTT
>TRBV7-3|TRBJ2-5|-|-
CASMRGRSETQYF
TGTGCCAGCATGAGAGGGCGGTCAGAGACCCAGTACTTC
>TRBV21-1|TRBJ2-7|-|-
CASSGGMDTLGQYF
TGTGCCAGCAGCGGTGGGATGGACACCTTGGGGCAGTACTTC
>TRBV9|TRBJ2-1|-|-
CASGILAEQFF
TGTGCCAGCGGAATTCTAGCGGAGCAGTTCTTC
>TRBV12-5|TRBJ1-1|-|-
CASSYGNTEAFF
TGTGCTAGTTCTTACGGGAACACTGAAGCTTTCTTT
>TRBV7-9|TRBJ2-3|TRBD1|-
CASSVWGQESTDTQYF
TGTGCCAGCAGCGTCTGGGGACAGGAGAGCACAGATACGCAGTATTTT
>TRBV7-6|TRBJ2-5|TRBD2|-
CASSLDSAGAETQYF
TGTGCCAGCAGCTTGGATTCAGCGGGAGCTGAGACCCAGTACTTC